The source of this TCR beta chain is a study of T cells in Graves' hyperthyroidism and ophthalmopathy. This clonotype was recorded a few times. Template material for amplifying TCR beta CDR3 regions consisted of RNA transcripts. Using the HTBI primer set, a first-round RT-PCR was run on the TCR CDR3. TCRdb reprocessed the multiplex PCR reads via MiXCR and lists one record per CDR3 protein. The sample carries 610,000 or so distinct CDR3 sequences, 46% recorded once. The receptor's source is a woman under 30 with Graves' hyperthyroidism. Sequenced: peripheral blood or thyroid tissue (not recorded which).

The CDR3 protein is CASSLVGTANYGYTF. In DNA form, the CDR3 reads TGTGCCAGCAGCTTGGTAGGGACAGCTAACTATGGCTACACCTTC. The rearrangement uses TRBV7-9 and TRBJ1-2, with TRBD1 matching over 7 bases. The CDR3 loop spans 15 amino acids. Trimming removed 3 bases from V and 0 bases from J; junction bases left unmatched: 4. Germline CDR1 reads SEHNR; CDR2 reads FQNEAQ (reference sequence). The entire variable domain, with the rest obtained from reference TRBV7-9 and TRBJ1-2, is as follows: DTGVSQNPRHKITKRGQNVTFRCDPISEHNRLYWYRQTLGQGPEFLTYFQNEAQLEKSRLLSDRFSAERPKGSFSTLEIQRTEQGDSAMYLCASSLVGTANYGYTFGSGTRLTVV.